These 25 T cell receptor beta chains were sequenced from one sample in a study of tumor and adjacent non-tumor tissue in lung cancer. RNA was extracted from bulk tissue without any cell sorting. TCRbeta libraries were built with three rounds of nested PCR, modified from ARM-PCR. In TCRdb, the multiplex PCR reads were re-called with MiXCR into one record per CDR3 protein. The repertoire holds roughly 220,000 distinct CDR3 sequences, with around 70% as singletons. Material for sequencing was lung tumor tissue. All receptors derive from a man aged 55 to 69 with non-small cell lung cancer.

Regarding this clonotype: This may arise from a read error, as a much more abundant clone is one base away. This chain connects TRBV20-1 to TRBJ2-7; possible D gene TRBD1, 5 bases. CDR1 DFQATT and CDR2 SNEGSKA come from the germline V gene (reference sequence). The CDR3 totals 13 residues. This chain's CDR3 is CSVRAGLEYEQYF. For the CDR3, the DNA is TGCAGTGTTAGAGCAGGGTTAGAGTACGAGCAGTACTTC.

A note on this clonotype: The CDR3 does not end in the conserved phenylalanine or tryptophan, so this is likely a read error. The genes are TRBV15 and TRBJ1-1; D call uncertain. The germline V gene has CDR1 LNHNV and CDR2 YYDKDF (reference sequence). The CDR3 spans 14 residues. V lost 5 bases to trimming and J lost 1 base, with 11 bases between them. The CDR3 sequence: CATSPRRENTEAFY. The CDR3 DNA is TGTGCCACCAGCCCCCGGCGGGAGAACACTGAAGCTTTCTAT.

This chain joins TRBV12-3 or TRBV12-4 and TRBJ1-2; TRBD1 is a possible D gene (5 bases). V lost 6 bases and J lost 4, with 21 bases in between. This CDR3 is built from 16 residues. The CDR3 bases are TGTGCCAGCAGCGTACTCTTATGGGGCGCCGGCTATGGCTACACCTTC. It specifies CASSVLLWGAGYGYTF.

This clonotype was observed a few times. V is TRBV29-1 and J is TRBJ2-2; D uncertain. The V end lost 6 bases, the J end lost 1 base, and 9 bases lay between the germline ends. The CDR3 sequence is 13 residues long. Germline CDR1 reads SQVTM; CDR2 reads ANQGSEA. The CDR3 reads CSVTEKNTGELFF. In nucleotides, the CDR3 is TGCAGCGTGACGGAAAAGAACACCGGGGAGCTGTTTTTT.

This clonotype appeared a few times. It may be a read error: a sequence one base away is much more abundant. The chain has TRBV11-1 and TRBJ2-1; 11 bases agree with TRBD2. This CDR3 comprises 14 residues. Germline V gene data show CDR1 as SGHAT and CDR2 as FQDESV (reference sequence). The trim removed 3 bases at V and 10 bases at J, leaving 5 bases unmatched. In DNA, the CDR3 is TGTGCCAGCAGCTTTAGCGGGGGGGCCAACGAGCAGTTCTTC. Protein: CASSFSGGANEQFF.

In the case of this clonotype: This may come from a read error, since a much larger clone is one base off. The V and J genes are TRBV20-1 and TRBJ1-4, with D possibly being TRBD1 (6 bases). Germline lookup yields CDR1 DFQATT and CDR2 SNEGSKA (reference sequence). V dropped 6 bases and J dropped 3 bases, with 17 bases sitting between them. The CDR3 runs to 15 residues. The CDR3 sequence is CSAGGATQPNEKLFF. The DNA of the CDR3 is TGCAGTGCGGGGGGCGCGACGCAGCCTAATGAAAAACTGTTTTTT.

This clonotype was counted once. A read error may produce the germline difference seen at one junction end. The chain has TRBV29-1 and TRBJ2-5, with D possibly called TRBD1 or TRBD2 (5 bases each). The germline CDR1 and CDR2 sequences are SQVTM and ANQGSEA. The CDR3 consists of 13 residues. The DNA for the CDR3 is TGCAGCGTTGGATTGGTGGGGGAAGAGACCCTGTACTTT. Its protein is CSVGLVGEETLYF.

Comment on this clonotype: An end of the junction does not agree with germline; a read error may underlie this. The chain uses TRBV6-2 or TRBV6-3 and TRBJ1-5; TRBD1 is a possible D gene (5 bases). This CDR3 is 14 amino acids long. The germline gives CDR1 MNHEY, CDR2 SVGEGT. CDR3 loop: CASDPWTKGQPKHF. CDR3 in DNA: TGTGCCAGTGATCCATGGACAAAAGGGCAGCCCAAGCATTTT.

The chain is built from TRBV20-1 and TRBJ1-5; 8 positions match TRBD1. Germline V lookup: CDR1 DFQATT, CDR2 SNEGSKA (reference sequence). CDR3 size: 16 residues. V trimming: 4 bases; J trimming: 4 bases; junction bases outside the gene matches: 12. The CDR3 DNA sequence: TGCAGTGCTACCCCTGGACAGGGAAAGGGGAATCAGCCCCAGCATTTT. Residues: CSATPGQGKGNQPQHF.

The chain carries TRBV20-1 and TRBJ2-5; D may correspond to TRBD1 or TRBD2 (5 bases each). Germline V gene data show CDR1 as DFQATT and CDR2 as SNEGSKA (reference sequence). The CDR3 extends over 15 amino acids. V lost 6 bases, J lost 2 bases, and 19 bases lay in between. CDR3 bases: TGCAGTGCCCCACGGGGCGCGATACTACAAGAGACCCAGTACTTC. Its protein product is CSAPRGAILQETQYF.

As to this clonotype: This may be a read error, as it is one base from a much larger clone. The CDR3, as DNA: TGCCCCAGCAGCTTGGGAGGCAATCAGCCCCAGCATTTT. Amino acid sequence: CPSSLGGNQPQHF. The chain has TRBV5-1 and TRBJ1-5; unclear D gene. The CDR3 covers 13 residues. In germline, CDR1 is SGHRS, CDR2 YFSETQ.

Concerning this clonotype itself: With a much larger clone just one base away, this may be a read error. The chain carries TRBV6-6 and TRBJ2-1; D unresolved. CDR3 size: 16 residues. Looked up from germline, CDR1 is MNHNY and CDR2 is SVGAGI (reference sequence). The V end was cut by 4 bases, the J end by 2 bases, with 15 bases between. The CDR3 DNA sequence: TGTGCCAGCAGTTTCTCGCCTAGACCCCCCTACAATGAGCAGTTCTTC. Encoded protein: CASSFSPRPPYNEQFF.

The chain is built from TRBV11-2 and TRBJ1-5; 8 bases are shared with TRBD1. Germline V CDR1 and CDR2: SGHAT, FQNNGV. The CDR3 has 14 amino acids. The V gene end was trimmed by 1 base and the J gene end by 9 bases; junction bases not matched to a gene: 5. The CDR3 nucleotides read TGTGCCAGCAGCTTAGGACAGGGGAGTTGGCCCCAGCATTTT. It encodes CASSLGQGSWPQHF.

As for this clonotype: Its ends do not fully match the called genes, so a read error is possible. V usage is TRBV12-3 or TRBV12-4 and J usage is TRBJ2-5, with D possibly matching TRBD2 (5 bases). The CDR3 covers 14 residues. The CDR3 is CTSSSGLSPETQYF. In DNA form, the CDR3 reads TGTACCAGCAGCTCAGGACTCTCCCCAGAGACCCAGTACTTC.

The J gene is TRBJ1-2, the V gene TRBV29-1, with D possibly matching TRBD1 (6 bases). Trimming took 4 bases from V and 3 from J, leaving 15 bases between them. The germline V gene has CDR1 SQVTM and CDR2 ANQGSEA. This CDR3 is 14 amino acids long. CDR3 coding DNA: TGCAGCGTTGGAGAACAGGGACGGTACTATGGCTACACCTTC. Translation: CSVGEQGRYYGYTF.

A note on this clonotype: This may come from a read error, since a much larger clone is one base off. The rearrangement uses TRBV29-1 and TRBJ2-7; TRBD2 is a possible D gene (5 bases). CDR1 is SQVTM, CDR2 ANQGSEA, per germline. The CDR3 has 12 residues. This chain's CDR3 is CSVGEITYEEYF. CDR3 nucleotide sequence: TGCAGCGTTGGGGAGATCACCTACGAGGAGTACTTC.

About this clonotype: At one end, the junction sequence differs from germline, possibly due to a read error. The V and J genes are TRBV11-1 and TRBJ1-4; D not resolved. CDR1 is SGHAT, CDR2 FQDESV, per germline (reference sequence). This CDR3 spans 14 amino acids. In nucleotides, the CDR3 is TGTGCCAGCAGCACCCGGGAATGGGGTGAAAAACTGTTTTTC. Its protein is CASSTREWGEKLFF.

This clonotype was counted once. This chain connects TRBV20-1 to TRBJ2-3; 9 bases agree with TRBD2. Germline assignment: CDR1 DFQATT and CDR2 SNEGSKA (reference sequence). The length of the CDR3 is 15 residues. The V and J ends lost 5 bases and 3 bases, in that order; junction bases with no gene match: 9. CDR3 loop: CSAGAGSGGTDTQYF. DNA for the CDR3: TGCAGTGCTGGAGCGGGTAGCGGGGGAACAGATACGCAGTATTTT.

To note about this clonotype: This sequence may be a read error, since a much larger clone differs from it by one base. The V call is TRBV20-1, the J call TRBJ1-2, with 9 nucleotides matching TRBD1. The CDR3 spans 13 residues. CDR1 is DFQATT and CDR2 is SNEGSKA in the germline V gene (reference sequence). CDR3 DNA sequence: TGCAGTGCTAGTTTAGGACAGGGGTATGGCTACGCCTTC. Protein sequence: CSASLGQGYGYAF.

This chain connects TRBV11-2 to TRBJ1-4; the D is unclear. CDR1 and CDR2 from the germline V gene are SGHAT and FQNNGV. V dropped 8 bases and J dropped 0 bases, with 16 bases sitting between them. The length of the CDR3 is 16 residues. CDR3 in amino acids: CASRHPTWATNEKLFF. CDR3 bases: TGTGCCAGCCGCCACCCGACATGGGCAACTAATGAAAAACTGTTTTTT.

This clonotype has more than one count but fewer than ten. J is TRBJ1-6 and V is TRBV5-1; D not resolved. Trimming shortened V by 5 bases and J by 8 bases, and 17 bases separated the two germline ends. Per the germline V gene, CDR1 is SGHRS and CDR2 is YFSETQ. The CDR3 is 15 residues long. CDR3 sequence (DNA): TGCGCCAGCAGATCTGGACCGGGTATGGATTCACCCCTCCACTTT. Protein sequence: CASRSGPGMDSPLHF.

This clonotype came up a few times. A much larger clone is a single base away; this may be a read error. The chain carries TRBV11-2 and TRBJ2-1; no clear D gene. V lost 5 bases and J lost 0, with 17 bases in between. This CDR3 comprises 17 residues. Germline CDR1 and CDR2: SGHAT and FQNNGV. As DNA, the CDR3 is TGTGCCAGCAGCCCACCCGGTCCAGCCTCCTCCTACAATGAGCAGTTCTTC. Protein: CASSPPGPASSYNEQFF.

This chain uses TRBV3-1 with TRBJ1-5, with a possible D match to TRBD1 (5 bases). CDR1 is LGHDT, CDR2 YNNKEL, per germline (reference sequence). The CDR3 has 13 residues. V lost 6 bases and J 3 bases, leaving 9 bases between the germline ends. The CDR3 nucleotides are TGTGCCAGCAGACGCAGGGACAATCAGCCCCAGCATTTT. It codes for CASRRRDNQPQHF.

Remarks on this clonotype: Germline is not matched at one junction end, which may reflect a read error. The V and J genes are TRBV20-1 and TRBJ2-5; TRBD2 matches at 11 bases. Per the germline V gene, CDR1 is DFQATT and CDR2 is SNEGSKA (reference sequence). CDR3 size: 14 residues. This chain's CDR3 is CSAIAGGHQETQYF. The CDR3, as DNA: TGCAGTGCTATAGCGGGGGGGCACCAAGAGACTCAGTACTTC.

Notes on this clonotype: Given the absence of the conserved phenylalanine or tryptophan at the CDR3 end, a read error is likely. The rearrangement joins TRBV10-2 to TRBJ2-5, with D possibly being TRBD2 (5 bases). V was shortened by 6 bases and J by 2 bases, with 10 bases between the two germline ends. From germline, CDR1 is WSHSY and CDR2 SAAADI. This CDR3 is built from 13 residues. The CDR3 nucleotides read TGCGCCAGCAGCCGCGGGTCGCAAGAGACCCAGTACTTA. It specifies CASSRGSQETQYL.